The rows below give T cell receptor beta chains drawn from one sample of a study of cytotoxic CD8 clonotypes in ibrutinib-treated CLL. Sequencing used immunoSEQ multiplex PCR; TCRdb keeps in-frame clones, though not all of them. This sample yields 45,000 to 70,000 clones, of which 55% to 70% are seen a single time; approximately 20% belongs to the top ten. Sample: PBMCs, taken after 24 months of ibrutinib treatment. Receptors were obtained from a human donor with chronic lymphocytic leukemia. Both conserved end residues are part of each CDR3. Each record gives: J gene, V gene, D gene, clone size, CDR3 protein, CDR3 DNA. D genes are given only for firm matches. Clone size is stated in some rows and not others, as once, few, many or a class when expanded.

j_gene: TRBJ1-5; v_gene: TRBV2; d_gene: TRBD1; abundance: -; CDR3aa: CASSRDRGAQPQHF; CDR3nt: TGTGCCAGCAGTAGGGACAGGGGGGCCCAGCCCCAGCATTTT
j_gene: TRBJ2-5; v_gene: TRBV7-2; d_gene: TRBD2; abundance: -; CDR3aa: CASSLGAGGGQETQYF; CDR3nt: TGTGCCAGCAGCTTAGGAGCGGGAGGGGGGCAAGAGACCCAGTACTTC
j_gene: TRBJ1-2; v_gene: TRBV5-1; d_gene: -; abundance: many; CDR3aa: CASSGLTSNYGYTF; CDR3nt: TGCGCCAGCAGCGGCCTGACTAGTAACTATGGCTACACCTTC
j_gene: TRBJ2-5; v_gene: TRBV5-1; d_gene: -; abundance: -; CDR3aa: CASSLSEETQYF; CDR3nt: TGCGCCAGCAGCTTATCGGAAGAGACCCAGTACTTC
j_gene: TRBJ2-7; v_gene: TRBV7-2; d_gene: -; abundance: few; CDR3aa: CASSLGTSTYEQYF; CDR3nt: TGTGCCAGCAGCTTGGGGACATCCACCTACGAGCAGTACTTC
j_gene: TRBJ2-7; v_gene: TRBV7-9; d_gene: TRBD1; abundance: few; CDR3aa: CASSYDRGSYYEQYF; CDR3nt: TGTGCCAGCAGCTATGACAGGGGATCCTACTACGAGCAGTACTTC
j_gene: TRBJ2-3; v_gene: TRBV11-2; d_gene: TRBD1; abundance: few; CDR3aa: CASGDRAPDTQYF; CDR3nt: TGTGCCAGCGGAGACAGGGCCCCAGATACGCAGTATTTT
j_gene: TRBJ2-1; v_gene: TRBV15; d_gene: -; abundance: many; CDR3aa: CATSPGIGQFF; CDR3nt: TGTGCCACCAGCCCTGGGATCGGGCAGTTCTTC
j_gene: TRBJ2-7; v_gene: TRBV10-3; d_gene: -; abundance: -; CDR3aa: CAISEAPRGSYEQYF; CDR3nt: TGTGCCATCAGTGAGGCTCCCCGGGGATCCTACGAGCAGTACTTC
j_gene: TRBJ2-5; v_gene: TRBV28; d_gene: TRBD2; abundance: many; CDR3aa: CASTERGKETQYF; CDR3nt: TGTGCCAGCACCGAGCGGGGCAAAGAGACCCAGTACTTC
j_gene: TRBJ2-7; v_gene: TRBV28; d_gene: TRBD2; abundance: -; CDR3aa: CASNPIGRPEQYF; CDR3nt: TGTGCCAGCAACCCAATCGGGAGGCCCGAGCAGTACTTC
j_gene: TRBJ2-6; v_gene: TRBV7-2; d_gene: -; abundance: -; CDR3aa: CASRLSGANVLTF; CDR3nt: TGTGCCAGCAGGCTCTCTGGGGCCAACGTCCTGACTTTC
j_gene: TRBJ1-1; v_gene: TRBV7-2; d_gene: -; abundance: -; CDR3aa: CASSPTTNTEAFF; CDR3nt: TGTGCCAGCAGCCCCACTACGAACACTGAAGCTTTCTTT
j_gene: TRBJ2-5; v_gene: TRBV9; d_gene: TRBD2; abundance: once; CDR3aa: CASSVDSRGNQETQYF; CDR3nt: TGTGCCAGCAGCGTAGACTCGCGGGGGAACCAAGAGACCCAGTACTTC
j_gene: TRBJ2-7; v_gene: TRBV19; d_gene: -; abundance: once; CDR3aa: CASSISAPYEQYF; CDR3nt: TGTGCCAGTAGTATATCGGCCCCCTACGAGCAGTACTTC
j_gene: TRBJ1-5; v_gene: TRBV5-6; d_gene: -; abundance: -; CDR3aa: CASSLSTGTLGNQPQHF; CDR3nt: TGTGCCAGCAGCTTGTCAACAGGGACCCTTGGCAATCAGCCCCAGCATTTT
j_gene: TRBJ2-7; v_gene: TRBV6-6; d_gene: TRBD2; abundance: few; CDR3aa: CASSPLARDYSEQYF; CDR3nt: TGTGCCAGCAGCCCCCTCGCCAGGGACTATTCCGAGCAGTACTTC
j_gene: TRBJ2-3; v_gene: TRBV12-5; d_gene: -; abundance: -; CDR3aa: CASGLGLDTQYF; CDR3nt: TGTGCTAGTGGTTTGGGATTAGATACGCAGTATTTT
j_gene: TRBJ2-1; v_gene: TRBV4-1; d_gene: -; abundance: -; CDR3aa: CASSQDGDRHNEQFF; CDR3nt: TGCGCCAGCAGCCAAGATGGGGACCGACACAATGAGCAGTTCTTC
j_gene: TRBJ2-3; v_gene: TRBV5-1; d_gene: -; abundance: -; CDR3aa: CASSLVWGGATDTQYF; CDR3nt: TGCGCCAGCAGCTTGGTATGGGGAGGTGCGACAGATACGCAGTATTTT
j_gene: TRBJ2-7; v_gene: TRBV11-2; d_gene: -; abundance: -; CDR3aa: CASSLVPDSYEQYF; CDR3nt: TGTGCCAGCAGCTTAGTCCCTGATTCCTACGAGCAGTACTTC
j_gene: TRBJ2-5; v_gene: TRBV5-6; d_gene: TRBD1; abundance: -; CDR3aa: CASSPLNRGGETQYF; CDR3nt: TGTGCCAGCAGCCCACTAAACAGGGGCGGAGAGACCCAGTACTTC
j_gene: TRBJ1-5; v_gene: TRBV6-6; d_gene: -; abundance: -; CDR3aa: CASSLIGGNQPQHF; CDR3nt: TGTGCCAGCAGTTTGATAGGCGGCAATCAGCCCCAGCATTTT
j_gene: TRBJ2-2; v_gene: TRBV5-1; d_gene: -; abundance: -; CDR3aa: CASSFRQSGELFF; CDR3nt: TGCGCCAGCAGCTTCCGACAGTCCGGGGAGCTGTTTTTT
j_gene: TRBJ2-7; v_gene: TRBV2; d_gene: -; abundance: many; CDR3aa: CASSLQGGEQYF; CDR3nt: TGTGCCAGCAGTTTACAGGGAGGCGAGCAGTACTTC
j_gene: TRBJ1-2; v_gene: TRBV28; d_gene: -; abundance: few; CDR3aa: CATGWHSYGYTF; CDR3nt: TGTGCCACCGGATGGCATTCCTATGGCTACACCTTC
j_gene: TRBJ2-1; v_gene: TRBV11-2; d_gene: TRBD1; abundance: -; CDR3aa: CASSLDETGWGQPYYNEQFF; CDR3nt: TGTGCCAGCAGCTTAGACGAGACGGGGTGGGGACAGCCTTACTACAATGAGCAGTTCTTC
j_gene: TRBJ1-4; v_gene: TRBV4-2; d_gene: -; abundance: -; CDR3aa: CASSLEGRLNEKLFF; CDR3nt: TGTGCCAGCAGCCTAGAGGGGAGGCTTAATGAAAAACTGTTTTTT
j_gene: TRBJ1-6; v_gene: TRBV2; d_gene: TRBD1; abundance: -; CDR3aa: CASGMGQGGSFNNSPLHF; CDR3nt: TGTGCCAGCGGAATGGGACAGGGTGGGTCCTTTAATAATTCACCCCTCCACTTT
j_gene: TRBJ2-1; v_gene: TRBV5-1; d_gene: -; abundance: -; CDR3aa: CASSLQEHYNEQFF; CDR3nt: TGCGCCAGCAGCTTGCAAGAACACTACAATGAGCAGTTCTTC
j_gene: TRBJ2-7; v_gene: TRBV28; d_gene: TRBD2; abundance: -; CDR3aa: CATEGSGGRALYEQYF; CDR3nt: TGTGCCACGGAAGGATCCGGCGGGAGGGCCCTCTACGAGCAGTACTTC
j_gene: TRBJ1-6; v_gene: TRBV5-1; d_gene: -; abundance: -; CDR3aa: CASSRLTGSYNSPLHF; CDR3nt: TGCGCCAGCAGCAGGCTGACAGGCTCCTATAATTCACCCCTCCACTTT
j_gene: TRBJ2-7; v_gene: TRBV11-1; d_gene: -; abundance: few; CDR3aa: CASSWSDALSYEQYF; CDR3nt: TGTGCCAGCAGCTGGTCGGACGCCCTCTCCTACGAGCAGTACTTC
j_gene: TRBJ1-6; v_gene: TRBV27; d_gene: TRBD1; abundance: -; CDR3aa: CASSLSGTVLNSPLHF; CDR3nt: TGTGCCAGCAGTCTATCCGGGACAGTGCTAAATTCACCCCTCCACTTT
j_gene: TRBJ1-5; v_gene: TRBV5-4; d_gene: -; abundance: -; CDR3aa: CASSRGAGQPQHF; CDR3nt: TGTGCCAGCAGCCGGGGGGCAGGGCAGCCCCAGCATTTT
j_gene: TRBJ1-2; v_gene: TRBV28; d_gene: -; abundance: -; CDR3aa: CASYPPGEHGYTF; CDR3nt: TGTGCCAGTTATCCCCCAGGCGAACATGGCTACACCTTC
j_gene: TRBJ2-3; v_gene: TRBV27; d_gene: TRBD2; abundance: -; CDR3aa: CASSLRGGGTSTDTQYF; CDR3nt: TGTGCCAGCAGTTTAAGGGGCGGGGGGACCAGCACAGATACGCAGTATTTT
j_gene: TRBJ1-5; v_gene: TRBV19; d_gene: -; abundance: -; CDR3aa: CASSIWWGTAAQHF; CDR3nt: TGTGCCAGTAGTATTTGGTGGGGGACCGCAGCCCAGCATTTT
j_gene: TRBJ2-1; v_gene: TRBV7-9; d_gene: TRBD1; abundance: -; CDR3aa: CASSLGGQGMNEQFF; CDR3nt: TGTGCCAGCAGCTTAGGTGGACAGGGGATGAATGAGCAGTTCTTC
j_gene: TRBJ1-3; v_gene: TRBV6-5; d_gene: -; abundance: -; CDR3aa: CASSSRGGLTGNTIYF; CDR3nt: TGTGCCAGCAGTTCGAGGGGGGGACTGACTGGAAACACCATATATTTT
j_gene: TRBJ2-5; v_gene: TRBV27; d_gene: TRBD1; abundance: -; CDR3aa: CASSNVDLTGEIQETQYF; CDR3nt: TGTGCCAGCAGTAACGTGGATTTGACAGGGGAGATCCAAGAGACCCAGTACTTC
j_gene: TRBJ2-7; v_gene: TRBV27; d_gene: TRBD1; abundance: many; CDR3aa: CASSYGGTGGSEQYF; CDR3nt: TGTGCCAGCAGTTATGGGGGGACAGGGGGTTCCGAGCAGTACTTC
j_gene: TRBJ2-7; v_gene: TRBV19; d_gene: TRBD1; abundance: many; CDR3aa: CASSRMQGATYEQYF; CDR3nt: TGTGCCAGTAGCCGTATGCAGGGGGCAACCTACGAGCAGTACTTC
j_gene: TRBJ2-5; v_gene: TRBV19; d_gene: -; abundance: -; CDR3aa: CASRSDTQETQYF; CDR3nt: TGTGCCAGTAGGTCGGATACCCAAGAGACCCAGTACTTC
j_gene: TRBJ2-2; v_gene: TRBV15; d_gene: -; abundance: few; CDR3aa: CATSGQGLGTGELFF; CDR3nt: TGTGCCACCAGCGGTCAGGGGCTGGGTACCGGGGAGCTGTTTTTT
j_gene: TRBJ2-3; v_gene: TRBV5-4; d_gene: -; abundance: -; CDR3aa: CASSPGERTDTQYF; CDR3nt: TGTGCCAGCAGCCCTGGGGAGAGGACAGATACGCAGTATTTT
j_gene: TRBJ1-4; v_gene: TRBV4-1; d_gene: TRBD1; abundance: -; CDR3aa: CASSQPDREQVKLFF; CDR3nt: TGCGCCAGCAGCCAGCCGGACAGGGAACAAGTAAAACTGTTTTTT
j_gene: TRBJ1-1; v_gene: TRBV18; d_gene: -; abundance: -; CDR3aa: CASSPLLEAFF; CDR3nt: TGTGCCAGCTCACCACTCCTTGAAGCTTTCTTT
j_gene: TRBJ2-1; v_gene: TRBV6-6; d_gene: TRBD2; abundance: few; CDR3aa: CASRTGTSNEQFF; CDR3nt: TGTGCCAGCAGGACTGGGACTAGCAATGAGCAGTTCTTC
j_gene: TRBJ2-6; v_gene: TRBV27; d_gene: TRBD1; abundance: -; CDR3aa: CASSPPTGTPGANVLTF; CDR3nt: TGTGCCAGCAGTCCCCCGACAGGGACCCCTGGGGCCAACGTCCTGACTTTC
j_gene: TRBJ2-4; v_gene: TRBV21-1; d_gene: -; abundance: few; CDR3aa: CASYKAGNIQYF; CDR3nt: TGTGCCAGCTACAAAGCGGGGAACATTCAGTACTTC
j_gene: TRBJ2-1; v_gene: TRBV4-1; d_gene: -; abundance: few; CDR3aa: CASSQDSPSSYNEQFF; CDR3nt: TGCGCCAGCAGCCAAGATTCTCCTAGCTCCTACAATGAGCAGTTCTTC
j_gene: TRBJ1-1; v_gene: TRBV6-4; d_gene: -; abundance: -; CDR3aa: CASSDSPSLYTEAFF; CDR3nt: TGTGCCAGCAGTGACTCCCCCAGCCTTTACACTGAAGCTTTCTTT
j_gene: TRBJ1-1; v_gene: TRBV19; d_gene: -; abundance: -; CDR3aa: CASRGGNTEAFF; CDR3nt: TGTGCCAGTAGAGGTGGTAACACTGAAGCTTTCTTT
j_gene: TRBJ2-7; v_gene: TRBV7-6; d_gene: -; abundance: -; CDR3aa: CASSRLSGVVEQYF; CDR3nt: TGTGCCAGCAGCCGGCTGAGTGGGGTGGTCGAGCAGTACTTC
j_gene: TRBJ2-2; v_gene: TRBV6-5; d_gene: -; abundance: -; CDR3aa: CASSYSTLVGTGELFF; CDR3nt: TGTGCCAGCAGTTACTCGACCCTAGTCGGGACCGGGGAGCTGTTTTTT
j_gene: TRBJ2-3; v_gene: TRBV11-2; d_gene: TRBD2; abundance: -; CDR3aa: CASSLSSGGASTDTQYF; CDR3nt: TGTGCCAGCAGCTTAAGTAGCGGGGGGGCTAGCACAGATACGCAGTATTTT
j_gene: TRBJ2-1; v_gene: TRBV7-7; d_gene: -; abundance: -; CDR3aa: CASSLNWGRANEQFF; CDR3nt: TGTGCCAGCAGCTTAAATTGGGGGCGGGCCAATGAGCAGTTCTTC
j_gene: TRBJ2-7; v_gene: TRBV27; d_gene: -; abundance: -; CDR3aa: CASRLAPSYEQYF; CDR3nt: TGTGCCAGCCGTCTCGCTCCCTCCTACGAGCAGTACTTC